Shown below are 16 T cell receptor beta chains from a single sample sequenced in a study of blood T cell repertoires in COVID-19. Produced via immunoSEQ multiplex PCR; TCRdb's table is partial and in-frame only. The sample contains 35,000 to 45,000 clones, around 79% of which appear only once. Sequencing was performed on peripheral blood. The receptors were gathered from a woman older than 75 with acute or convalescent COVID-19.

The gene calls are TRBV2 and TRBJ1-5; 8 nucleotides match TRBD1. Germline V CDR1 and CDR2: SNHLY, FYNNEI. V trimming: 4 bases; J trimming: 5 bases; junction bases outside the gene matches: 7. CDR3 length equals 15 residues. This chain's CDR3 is CASSGGTGFDQPQHF. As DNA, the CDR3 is TGTGCCAGCAGTGGGGGGACAGGTTTTGATCAGCCCCAGCATTTT.

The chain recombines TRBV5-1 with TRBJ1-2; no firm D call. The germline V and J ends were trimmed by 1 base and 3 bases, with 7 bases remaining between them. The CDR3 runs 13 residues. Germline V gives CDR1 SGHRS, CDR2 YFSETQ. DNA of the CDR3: TGCGCCAGCAGCTTGAACGGGGACTATGGCTACACCTTC. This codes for CASSLNGDYGYTF.

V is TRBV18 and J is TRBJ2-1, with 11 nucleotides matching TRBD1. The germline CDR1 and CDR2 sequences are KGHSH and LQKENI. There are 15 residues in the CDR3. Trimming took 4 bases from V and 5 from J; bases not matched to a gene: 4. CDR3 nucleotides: TGTGCCAGCTCACTCGGGACAGGGGGAAACAATGAGCAGTTCTTC. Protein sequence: CASSLGTGGNNEQFF.

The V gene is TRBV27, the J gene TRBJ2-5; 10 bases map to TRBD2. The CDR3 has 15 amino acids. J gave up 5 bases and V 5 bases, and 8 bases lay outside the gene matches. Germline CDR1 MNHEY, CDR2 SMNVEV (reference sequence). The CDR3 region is CASSRFTSGEETQYF. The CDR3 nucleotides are TGTGCCAGCAGTCGATTCACTAGCGGGGAGGAGACCCAGTACTTC.

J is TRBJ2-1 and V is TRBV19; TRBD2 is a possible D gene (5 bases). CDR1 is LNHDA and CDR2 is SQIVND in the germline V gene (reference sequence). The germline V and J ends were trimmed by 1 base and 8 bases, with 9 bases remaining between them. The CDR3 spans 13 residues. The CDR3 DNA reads TGTGCCAGTAGTATAGGGAGGCTCGATGAGCAGTTCTTC. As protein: CASSIGRLDEQFF.

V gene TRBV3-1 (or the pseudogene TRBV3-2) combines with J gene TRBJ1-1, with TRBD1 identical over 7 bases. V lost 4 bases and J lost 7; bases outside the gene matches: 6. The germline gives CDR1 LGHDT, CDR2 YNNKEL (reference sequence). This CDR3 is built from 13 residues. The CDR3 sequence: CASSPGGTDEAFF. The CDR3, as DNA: TGTGCCAGCAGCCCCGGCGGGACAGATGAAGCTTTCTTT.

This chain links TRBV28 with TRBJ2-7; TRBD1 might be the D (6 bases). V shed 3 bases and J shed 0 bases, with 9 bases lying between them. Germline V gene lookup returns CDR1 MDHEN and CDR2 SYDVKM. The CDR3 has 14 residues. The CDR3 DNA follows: TGTGCCAGCAGTTTGGGACACCACTCCTACGAGCAGTACTTC. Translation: CASSLGHHSYEQYF.

In DNA, the CDR3 is TGTGCCAGCAACCGGGGCGGAGGGACTGAAGCTTTCTTT. Its translation is CASNRGGGTEAFF. This rearrangement joins TRBV2 to TRBJ1-1; D may be TRBD1 (5 bases). The germline CDR1 and CDR2 sequences are SNHLY and FYNNEI. The V and J ends lost 7 bases and 5 bases respectively, with 14 bases between them. The CDR3 sequence is 13 residues long.

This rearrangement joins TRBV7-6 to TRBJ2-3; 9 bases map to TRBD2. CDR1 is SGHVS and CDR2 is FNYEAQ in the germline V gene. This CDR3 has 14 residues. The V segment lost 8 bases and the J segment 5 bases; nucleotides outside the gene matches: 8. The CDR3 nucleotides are TGTGCCAGCGCCTTAGCGGGAGAAGGAGATACGCAGTATTTT. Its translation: CASALAGEGDTQYF.

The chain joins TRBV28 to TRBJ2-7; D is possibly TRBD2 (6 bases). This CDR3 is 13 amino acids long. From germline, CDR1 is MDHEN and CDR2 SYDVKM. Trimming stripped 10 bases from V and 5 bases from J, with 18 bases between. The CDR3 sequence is CATSGGRWNEQYF. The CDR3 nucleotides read TGTGCCACGTCTGGAGGGAGGTGGAACGAGCAGTACTTC. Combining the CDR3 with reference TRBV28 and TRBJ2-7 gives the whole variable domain DVKVTQSSRYLVKRTGEKVFLECVQDMDHENMFWYRQDPGLGLRLIYFSYDVKMKEKGDIPEGYSVSREKKERFSLILESASTNQTSMYLCATSGGRWNEQYFGPGTRLTVT.

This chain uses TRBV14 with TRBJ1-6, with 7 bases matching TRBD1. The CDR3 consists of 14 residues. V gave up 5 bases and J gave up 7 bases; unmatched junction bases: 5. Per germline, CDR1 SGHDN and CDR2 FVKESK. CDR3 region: CASSIRGRNSPLHF. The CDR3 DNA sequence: TGTGCCAGCAGCATCAGGGGGAGGAATTCACCCCTCCACTTT.

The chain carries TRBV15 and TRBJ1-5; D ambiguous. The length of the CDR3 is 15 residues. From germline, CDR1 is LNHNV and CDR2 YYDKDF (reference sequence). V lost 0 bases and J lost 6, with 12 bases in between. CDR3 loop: CATSRELREGQPQHF. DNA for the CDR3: TGTGCCACCAGCAGAGAGTTGAGGGAGGGTCAGCCCCAGCATTTT.

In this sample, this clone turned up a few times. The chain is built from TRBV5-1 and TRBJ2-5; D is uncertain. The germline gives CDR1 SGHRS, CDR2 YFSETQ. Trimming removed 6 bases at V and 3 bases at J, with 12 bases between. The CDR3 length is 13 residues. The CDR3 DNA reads TGCGCCAGCAACGCGCTCTCAAAAGAGACCCAGTACTTC. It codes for CASNALSKETQYF.

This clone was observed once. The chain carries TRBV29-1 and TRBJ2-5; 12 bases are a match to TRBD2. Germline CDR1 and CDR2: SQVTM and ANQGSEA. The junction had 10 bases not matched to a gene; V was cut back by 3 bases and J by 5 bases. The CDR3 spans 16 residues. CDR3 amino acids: CSVDRPSGRVGETQYF. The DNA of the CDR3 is TGCAGCGTTGACAGACCTAGCGGGAGGGTTGGGGAGACCCAGTACTTC.

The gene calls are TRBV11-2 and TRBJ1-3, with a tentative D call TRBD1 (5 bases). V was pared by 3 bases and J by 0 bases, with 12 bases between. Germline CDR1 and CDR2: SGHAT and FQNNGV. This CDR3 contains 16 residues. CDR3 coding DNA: TGTGCCAGCAGCTTTAACCAGGGAGGCTCTGGAAACACCATATATTTT. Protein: CASSFNQGGSGNTIYF.

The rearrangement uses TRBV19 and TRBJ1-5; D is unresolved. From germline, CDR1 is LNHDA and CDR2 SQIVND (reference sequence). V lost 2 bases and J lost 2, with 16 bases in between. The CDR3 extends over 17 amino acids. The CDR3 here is CASSIYTRDLGNQPQHF. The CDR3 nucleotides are TGTGCCAGTAGTATATATACCCGGGATTTGGGCAATCAGCCCCAGCATTTT.